This TCR beta chain is from a study of early T cells in non-severe SARS-CoV-2 infection. Study context: Chains were not paired, and sequencing was done on bulk RNA from unsorted whole blood.

Individual cDNA molecules were tagged with unique molecular identifiers, the study reported. TCRdb re-derived calls from the 5' RACE reads in MiXCR, one entry per CDR3 protein. Of tens of thousands of distinct CDR3 sequences in the sample, roughly 13% are singletons; the top ten hold 8% to 10%. This clonotype was seen repeatedly, ten times or more. Germline lookup yields CDR1 SQVTM and CDR2 ANQGSEA. The CDR3 has 12 residues. V was cut by 4 bases and J by 6 bases, with 10 bases left in between. The sequence was collected from an adult who was a healthcare worker with PCR-confirmed SARS-CoV-2 infection or an uninfected control (not recorded which). The chain combines TRBV29-1 with TRBJ2-1; D is unclear. The sample was whole blood. The DNA for the CDR3 is TGCAGCGTTGGACGGGTAGGCAATGAGCAGTTCTTC. This encodes CSVGRVGNEQFF.